This T cell receptor (beta chain) was recovered during a study of cytomegalovirus exposure and HLA in healthy donors (dated by TCRdb to 2015 to 2018). With regard to the full study: According to a later analysis, one platform produced both the roughly 120 validation repertoires and the 700 or so repertoires of the first cohort. The study aimed to test whether signatures of past pathogen exposure could be identified by cataloging public T cell receptors. In addition to the first cohort of 666 subjects, a separate validation cohort of 120 different subjects was used. To predict cytomegalovirus infection status, the study brought together high-throughput TCR immunosequencing, statistical association of individual TCRs with disease status, and machine learning. Study-wide conclusions, independent of this receptor: In vitro tests confirmed that a few of the cytomegalovirus-associated TCR beta chains recognize cytomegalovirus antigens. A later analysis had no HLA typing for the validation cohort, so co-occurrence there was scored across all 110 or so repertoires. In both the original and validation cohorts, the classifier was reported to diagnose cytomegalovirus status with high specificity and sensitivity. Subsequent analysis determined that TCRs grouped into clusters in the first cohort also showed a tendency toward co-occurrence across the 130 or so validation repertoires, and approximately 94% of cluster scores exceeded 0. In the study, some 160 TCR beta chains were listed as associated with cytomegalovirus. Most TCR sequences were seen in very few donors, while some public TCRs were found in many individuals. According to the authors, the approach could potentially be generalized to other disease states and immunological phenotypes.

Cut back by 6 bases and 6 bases, the V and J ends lie 11 bases apart. The germline V gene encodes CDR1 SNHLY and CDR2 FYNNEI. Spanning cysteine to phenylalanine, the CDR3 consists of 12 amino acids. Just the 36-base CDR3 DNA is kept, in frame starting at base 1. Note on this clone: Its antigen target is currently unknown. Base quality data are lacking; no much larger clone is found one base away.

The donors were included in the validation cohort of roughly 130 subjects, a group kept apart from the 666-subject first cohort. Library preparation used the immunoSEQ multiplex PCR assay. The authors' pipeline ran thus. A statistical classification framework was built to diagnose cytomegalovirus status from the catalog of TCR beta chain sequences. Not all clones reach the TCRdb copy of this immuneACCESS table, which keeps in-frame sequences only. Checked studies attribute under half of the gap to unresolved V genes and leave the rest unexplained. V, J and clone size are those of that table, while D and trimming were read from the DNA. Present in this sample are 100,000 to 150,000 clones, 85% of which were seen just once. The ten largest clones take up roughly 2% of the sample.

The chain uses TRBV2 and TRBJ2-5; the D gene is perhaps TRBD2, from 7 matching bases. Sequencing input: PBMCs. The source is a woman aged 25 to 39 in good health and CMV-seronegative. The DNA reads as follows: TGTGCCAGCAGCGAGGGGGGGAAGACCCAGTACTTC. This sequence encodes CASSEGGKTQYF.